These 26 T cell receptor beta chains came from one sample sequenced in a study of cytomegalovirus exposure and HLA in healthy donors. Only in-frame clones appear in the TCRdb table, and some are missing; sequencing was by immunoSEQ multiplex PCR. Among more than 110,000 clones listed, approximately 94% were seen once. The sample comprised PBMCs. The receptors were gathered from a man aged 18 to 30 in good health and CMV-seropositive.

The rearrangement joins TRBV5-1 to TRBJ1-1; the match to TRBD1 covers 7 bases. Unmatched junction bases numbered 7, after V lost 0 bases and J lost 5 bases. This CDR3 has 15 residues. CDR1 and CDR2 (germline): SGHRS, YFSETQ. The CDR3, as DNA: TGCGCCAGCAGCTTGGGGGCAGGGGGTCTGACTGAAGCTTTCTTT. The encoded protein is CASSLGAGGLTEAFF.

CDR3 nucleotides: TGTGCCAGCTCAGTAGCCGGGACTAGCGGGTACACAGATACGCAGTATTTT. Translation gives CASSVAGTSGYTDTQYF. The V and J genes are TRBV2 and TRBJ2-3; TRBD2 matches 12 bases. CDR3 length equals 17 residues. The germline V gene has CDR1 SNHLY and CDR2 FYNNEI. Trimming cost V 8 bases and J 2 bases; bases outside gene matches: 11.

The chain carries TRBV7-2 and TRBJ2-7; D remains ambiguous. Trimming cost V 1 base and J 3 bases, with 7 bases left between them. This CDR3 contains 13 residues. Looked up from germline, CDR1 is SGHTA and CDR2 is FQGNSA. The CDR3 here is CASSLDTNYEQYF. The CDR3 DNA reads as TGTGCCAGCAGCTTAGATACAAACTACGAGCAGTACTTC.

The CDR3 loop reads CASSHHTGTSGSPDTQYF. The CDR3 nucleotides read TGTGCCAGCAGCCACCATACTGGGACTAGCGGGAGTCCAGATACGCAGTATTTT. The rearrangement joins TRBV9 to TRBJ2-3, with 14 bases aligning to TRBD2. Per the germline V gene, CDR1 is SGDLS and CDR2 is YYNGEE. CDR3 length equals 18 residues. J gave up 4 bases and V 4 bases, and 11 bases lay outside the gene matches.

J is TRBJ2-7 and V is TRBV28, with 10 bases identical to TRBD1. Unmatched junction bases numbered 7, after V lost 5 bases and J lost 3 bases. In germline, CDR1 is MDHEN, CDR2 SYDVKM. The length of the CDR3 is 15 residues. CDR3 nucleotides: TGTGCCAGCAGTCCCGGGACAGGGGAACTCTACGAGCAGTACTTC. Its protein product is CASSPGTGELYEQYF.

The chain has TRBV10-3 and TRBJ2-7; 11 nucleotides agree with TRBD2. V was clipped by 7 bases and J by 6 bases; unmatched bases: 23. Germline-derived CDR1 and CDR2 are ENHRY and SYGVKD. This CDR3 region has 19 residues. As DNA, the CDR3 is TGTGCCATCACCCACTCACTAGCGGGAGAGCCCCTAGGGCTAGGCGAGCAGTACTTC. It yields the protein CAITHSLAGEPLGLGEQYF.

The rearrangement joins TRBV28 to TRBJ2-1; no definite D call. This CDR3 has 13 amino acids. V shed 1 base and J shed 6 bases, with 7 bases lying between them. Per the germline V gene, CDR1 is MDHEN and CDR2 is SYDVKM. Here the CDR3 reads CASSLLSGNEQFF. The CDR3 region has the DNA TGTGCCAGCAGTTTATTGAGTGGCAATGAGCAGTTCTTC.

CDR3 bases: TGTGCCAGCAGTTTCTTGGCCCAGGCTGTTGAGACCCAGTACTTC. This gives the protein CASSFLAQAVETQYF. The J gene is TRBJ2-5, the V gene TRBV28; D is uncertain. Germline-derived CDR1 and CDR2 are MDHEN and SYDVKM. Trimming took off 3 bases at V and 5 bases at J, with 16 bases between the two ends. CDR3 length: 15 amino acids.

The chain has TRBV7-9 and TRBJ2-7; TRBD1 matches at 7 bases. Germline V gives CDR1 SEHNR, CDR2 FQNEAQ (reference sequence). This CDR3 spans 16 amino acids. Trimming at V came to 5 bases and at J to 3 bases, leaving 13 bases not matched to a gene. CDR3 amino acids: CASSASRADRDYEQYF. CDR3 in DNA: TGTGCCAGCAGCGCTAGCCGAGCCGACAGGGACTACGAGCAGTACTTC.

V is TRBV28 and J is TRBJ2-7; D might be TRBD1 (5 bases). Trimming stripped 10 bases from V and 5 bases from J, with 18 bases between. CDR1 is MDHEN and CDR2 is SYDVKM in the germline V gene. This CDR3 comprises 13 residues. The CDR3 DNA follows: TGTGCCACCCAGGGTCTCTACCAGCACGAGCAGTACTTC. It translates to CATQGLYQHEQYF.

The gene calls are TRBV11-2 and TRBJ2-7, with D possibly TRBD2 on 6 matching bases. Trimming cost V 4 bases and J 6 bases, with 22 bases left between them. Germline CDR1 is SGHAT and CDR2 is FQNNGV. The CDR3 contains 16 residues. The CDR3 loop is CASSSPAFAGMGEQYF. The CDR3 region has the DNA TGTGCCAGCAGCTCGCCCGCTTTTGCGGGAATGGGCGAGCAGTACTTC.

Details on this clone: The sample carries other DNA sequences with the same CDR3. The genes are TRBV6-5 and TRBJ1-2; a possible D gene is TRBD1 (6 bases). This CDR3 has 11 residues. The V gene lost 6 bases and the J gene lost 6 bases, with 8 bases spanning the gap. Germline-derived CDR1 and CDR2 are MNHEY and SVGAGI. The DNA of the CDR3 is TGTGCCAGCAGGCAGGGGAATGGCTACACCTTC. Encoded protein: CASRQGNGYTF.

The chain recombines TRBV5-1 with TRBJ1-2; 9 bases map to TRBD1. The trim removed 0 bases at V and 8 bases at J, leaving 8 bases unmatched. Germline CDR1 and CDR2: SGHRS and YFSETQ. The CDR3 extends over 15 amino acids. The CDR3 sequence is CASSLDTGGVSGYTF. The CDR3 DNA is TGCGCCAGCAGCTTGGACACAGGGGGCGTGAGCGGCTACACCTTC.

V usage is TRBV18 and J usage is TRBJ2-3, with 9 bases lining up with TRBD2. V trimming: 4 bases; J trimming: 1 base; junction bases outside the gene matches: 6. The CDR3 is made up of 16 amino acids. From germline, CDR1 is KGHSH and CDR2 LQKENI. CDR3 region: CASSLTIAGGTDTQYF. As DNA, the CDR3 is TGTGCCAGCTCACTCACCATAGCGGGAGGCACAGATACGCAGTATTTT. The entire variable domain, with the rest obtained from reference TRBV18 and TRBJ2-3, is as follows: NAGVMQNPRHLVRRRGQEARLRCSPMKGHSHVYWYRQLPEEGLKFMVYLQKENIIDESGMPKERFSAEFPKEGPSILRIQQVVRGDSAAYFCASSLTIAGGTDTQYFGPGTRLTVL.

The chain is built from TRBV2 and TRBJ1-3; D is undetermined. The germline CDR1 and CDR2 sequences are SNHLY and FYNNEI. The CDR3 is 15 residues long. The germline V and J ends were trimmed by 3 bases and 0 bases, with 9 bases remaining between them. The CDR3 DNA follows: TGTGCCAGCAGTGAGCAACAAATCTCTGGAAACACCATATATTTT. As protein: CASSEQQISGNTIYF.

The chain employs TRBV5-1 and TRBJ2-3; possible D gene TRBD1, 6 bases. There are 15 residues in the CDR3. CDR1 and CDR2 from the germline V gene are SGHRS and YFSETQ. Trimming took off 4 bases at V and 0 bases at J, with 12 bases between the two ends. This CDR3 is CASSIGTTSTDTQYF. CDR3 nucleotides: TGCGCCAGCAGCATCGGGACAACCAGCACAGATACGCAGTATTTT.

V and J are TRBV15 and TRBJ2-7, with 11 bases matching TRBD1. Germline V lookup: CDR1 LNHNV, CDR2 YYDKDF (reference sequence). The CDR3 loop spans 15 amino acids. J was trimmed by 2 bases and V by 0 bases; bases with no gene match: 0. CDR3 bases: TGTGCCACCAGCAGAGAGGGACAGGGGGCCTACGAGCAGTACTTC. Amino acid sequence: CATSREGQGAYEQYF.

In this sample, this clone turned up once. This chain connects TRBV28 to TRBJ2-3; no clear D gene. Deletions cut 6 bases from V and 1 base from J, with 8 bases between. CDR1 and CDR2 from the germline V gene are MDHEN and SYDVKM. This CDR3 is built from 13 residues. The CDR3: CASRQHGTDTQYF. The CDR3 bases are TGTGCCAGCAGGCAACACGGCACAGATACGCAGTATTTT.

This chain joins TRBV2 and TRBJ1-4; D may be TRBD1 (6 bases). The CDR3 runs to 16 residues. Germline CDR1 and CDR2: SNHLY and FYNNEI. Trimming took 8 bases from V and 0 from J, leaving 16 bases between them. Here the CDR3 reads CASERTVGSTNEKLFF. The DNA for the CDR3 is TGTGCCAGCGAACGGACAGTGGGGTCAACTAATGAAAAACTGTTTTTT.

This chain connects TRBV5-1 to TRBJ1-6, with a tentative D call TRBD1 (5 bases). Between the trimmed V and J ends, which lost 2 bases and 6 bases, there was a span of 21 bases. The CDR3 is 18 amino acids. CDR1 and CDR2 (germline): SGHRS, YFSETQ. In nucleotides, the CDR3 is TGCGCCAGCAGCTTTGTGGCCGGGGGGATGATCGGTAATTCACCCCTCCACTTT. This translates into CASSFVAGGMIGNSPLHF.

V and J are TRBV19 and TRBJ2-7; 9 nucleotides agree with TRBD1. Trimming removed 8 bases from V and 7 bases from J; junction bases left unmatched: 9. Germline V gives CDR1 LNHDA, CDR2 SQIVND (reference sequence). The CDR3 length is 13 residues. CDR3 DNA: TGTGCCAGTTCGGGGACAGGGTATGAAGAGCAGTACTTC. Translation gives CASSGTGYEEQYF.

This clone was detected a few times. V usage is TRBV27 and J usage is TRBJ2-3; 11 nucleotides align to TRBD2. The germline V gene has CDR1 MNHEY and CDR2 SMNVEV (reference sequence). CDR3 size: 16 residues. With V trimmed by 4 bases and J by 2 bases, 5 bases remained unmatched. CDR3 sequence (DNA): TGTGCCAGCAGTTCCCGACTAGCGGGGATCACAGATACGCAGTATTTT. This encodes CASSSRLAGITDTQYF.

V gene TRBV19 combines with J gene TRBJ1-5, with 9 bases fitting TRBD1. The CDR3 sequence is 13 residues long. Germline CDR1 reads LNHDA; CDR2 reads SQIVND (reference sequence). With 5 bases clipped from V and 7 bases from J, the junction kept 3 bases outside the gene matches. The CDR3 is CASSGTGMQPQHF. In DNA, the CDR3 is TGTGCCAGTAGTGGGACAGGGATGCAGCCCCAGCATTTT.

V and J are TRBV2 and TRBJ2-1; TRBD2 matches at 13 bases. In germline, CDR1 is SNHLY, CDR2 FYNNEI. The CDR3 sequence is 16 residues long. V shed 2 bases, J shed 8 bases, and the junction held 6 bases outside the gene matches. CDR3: CASSESRTSGRDEQFF. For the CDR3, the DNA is TGTGCCAGCAGTGAATCCCGGACTAGCGGGAGAGATGAGCAGTTCTTC.

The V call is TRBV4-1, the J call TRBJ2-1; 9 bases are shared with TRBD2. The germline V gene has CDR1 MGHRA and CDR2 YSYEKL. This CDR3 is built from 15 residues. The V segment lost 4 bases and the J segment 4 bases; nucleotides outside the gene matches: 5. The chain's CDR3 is CASSPASGTYNEQFF. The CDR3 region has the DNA TGCGCCAGCAGCCCGGCTAGCGGGACTTACAATGAGCAGTTCTTC.

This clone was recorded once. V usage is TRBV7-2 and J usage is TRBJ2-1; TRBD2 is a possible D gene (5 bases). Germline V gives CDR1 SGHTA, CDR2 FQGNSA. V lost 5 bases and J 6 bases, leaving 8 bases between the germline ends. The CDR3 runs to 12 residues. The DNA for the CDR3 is TGTGCCAGCAGCCAGCGGCCCAATGAGCAGTTCTTC. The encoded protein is CASSQRPNEQFF.